The sample holds one count of the clone carrying this T cell receptor beta chain. This sample was included in a study of control samples from healthy donors and cancer patients. Repertoires were generated with immunoSEQ multiplex PCR, while TCRdb's copy carries only in-frame clones and drops some. The sample shows around 100,000 clones, over 75% of them seen only once. The sample consisted of blood. The source of this sequence is a woman aged 45-60 years in good health.

CDR3 sequence: CASRFSGGDNEQFF. CDR3 in DNA: TGTGCCAGCAGATTTAGCGGGGGGGACAATGAGCAGTTCTTC. The rearrangement joins TRBV2 to TRBJ2-1; 11 positions match TRBD2. The CDR3 contains 14 residues. CDR1 is SNHLY and CDR2 is FYNNEI in the germline V gene. The trim removed 6 bases at V and 5 bases at J, leaving 3 bases unmatched.